The present TCR beta chain was sequenced within a study of identical twins. Addition of a universal primer site occurred through template switching, and cDNA carried unique molecular identifiers. Using its own MiXCR run on the 5' RACE reads, TCRdb lists one record per CDR3 protein. The sample lists a few hundred thousand distinct CDR3 sequences, roughly 15% seen once, with 0.35% to 0.45% in the top ten. General study findings and limits: Whereas memory repertoires showed no such difference, abundant cord blood beta clonotypes carried fewer insertions.

This clonotype was seen ten or more times. The antigen remains undetermined. The same data also contributed to another study, on yellow fever vaccine responses in identical twins.

The sequenced sample consisted of CD4+ T cells sorted from blood. The TCR sequence derives from a woman aged 18-29 years in good health.

The DNA of the CDR3 is TGCAGCGTTGGGGCCCCAGCGGGAGTGAACACCGGGGAGCTGTTTTTT. The encoded protein is CSVGAPAGVNTGELFF. The chain links TRBV29-1 to TRBJ2-2; TRBD2 matches 8 bases. This CDR3 is 16 amino acids long. J was trimmed by 1 base and V by 4 bases; bases with no gene match: 8. The germline V gene encodes CDR1 SQVTM and CDR2 ANQGSEA.